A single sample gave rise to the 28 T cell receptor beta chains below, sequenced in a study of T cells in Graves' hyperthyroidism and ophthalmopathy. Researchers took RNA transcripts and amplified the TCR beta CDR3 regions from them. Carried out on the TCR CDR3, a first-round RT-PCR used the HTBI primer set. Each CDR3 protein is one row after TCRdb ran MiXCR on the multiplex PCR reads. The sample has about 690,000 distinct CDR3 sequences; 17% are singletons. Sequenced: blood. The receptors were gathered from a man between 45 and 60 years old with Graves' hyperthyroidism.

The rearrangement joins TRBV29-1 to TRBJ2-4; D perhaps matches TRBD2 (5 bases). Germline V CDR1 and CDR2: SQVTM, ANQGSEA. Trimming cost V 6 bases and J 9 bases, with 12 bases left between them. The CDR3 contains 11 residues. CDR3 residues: CSVGETGIQYF. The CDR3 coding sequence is TGCAGCGTGGGAGAGACCGGCATTCAGTACTTC. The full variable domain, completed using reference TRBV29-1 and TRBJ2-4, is SAVISQKPSRDICQRGTSLTIQCQVDSQVTMMFWYRQQPGQSLTLIATANQGSEATYESGFVIDKFPISRPNLTFSTLTVSNMSPEDSSIYLCSVGETGIQYFGAGTRLSVL.

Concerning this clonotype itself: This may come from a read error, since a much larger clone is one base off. CDR3 coding DNA: TGTGCCTGCGAGACTAGCGGCCAAGAGACCCAGTACTTC. Translating it yields CACETSGQETQYF. The genes are TRBV30 and TRBJ2-5, with 9 bases matching TRBD2. This CDR3 has 13 residues. With V trimmed by 6 bases and J by 1 base, 3 bases remained unmatched. The germline V gene has CDR1 GTSNPN and CDR2 SVGIG (reference sequence).

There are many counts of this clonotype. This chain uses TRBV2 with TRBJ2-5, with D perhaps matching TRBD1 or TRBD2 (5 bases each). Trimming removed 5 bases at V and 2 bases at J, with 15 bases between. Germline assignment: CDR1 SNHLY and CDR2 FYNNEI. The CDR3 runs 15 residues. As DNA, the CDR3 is TGTGCCAGCAGTCGGGACGGAGGCCGTCAAGAGACCCAGTACTTC. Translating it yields CASSRDGGRQETQYF.

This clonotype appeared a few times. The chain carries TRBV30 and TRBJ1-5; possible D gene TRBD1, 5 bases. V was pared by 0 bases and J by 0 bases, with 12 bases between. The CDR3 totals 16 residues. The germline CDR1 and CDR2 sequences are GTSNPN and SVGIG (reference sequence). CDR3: CAWSVGGSYSNQPQHF. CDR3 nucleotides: TGTGCCTGGAGTGTTGGGGGATCCTATAGCAATCAGCCCCAGCATTTT.

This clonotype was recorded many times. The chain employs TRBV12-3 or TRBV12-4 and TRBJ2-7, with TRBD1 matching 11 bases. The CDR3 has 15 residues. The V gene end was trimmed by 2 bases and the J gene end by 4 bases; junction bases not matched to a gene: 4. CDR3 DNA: TGTGCCAGCAGTTTAAAGGGACAGGGGGAATACGAGCAGTACTTC. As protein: CASSLKGQGEYEQYF.

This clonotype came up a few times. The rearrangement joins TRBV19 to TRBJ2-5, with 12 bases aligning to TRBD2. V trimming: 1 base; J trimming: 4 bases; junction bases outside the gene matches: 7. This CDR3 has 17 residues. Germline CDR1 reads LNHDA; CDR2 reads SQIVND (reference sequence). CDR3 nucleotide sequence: TGTGCCAGTAGTATAGGCTTGACTAGCGGGAGTTCAGAGACCCAGTACTTC. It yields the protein CASSIGLTSGSSETQYF.

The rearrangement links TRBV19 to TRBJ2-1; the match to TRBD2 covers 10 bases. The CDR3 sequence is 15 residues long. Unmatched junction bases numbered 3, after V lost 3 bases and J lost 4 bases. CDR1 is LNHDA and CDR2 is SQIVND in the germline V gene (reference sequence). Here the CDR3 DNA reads TGTGCCAGTAGTATTAAACTAGCGGGGTACAATGAGCAGTTCTTC. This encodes CASSIKLAGYNEQFF.

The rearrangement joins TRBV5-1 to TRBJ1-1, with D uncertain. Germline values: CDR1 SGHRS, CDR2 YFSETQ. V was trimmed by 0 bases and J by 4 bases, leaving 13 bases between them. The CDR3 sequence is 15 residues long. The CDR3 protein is CASSLVVQVGTEAFF. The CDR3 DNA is TGCGCCAGCAGCTTGGTCGTCCAGGTGGGCACTGAAGCTTTCTTT.

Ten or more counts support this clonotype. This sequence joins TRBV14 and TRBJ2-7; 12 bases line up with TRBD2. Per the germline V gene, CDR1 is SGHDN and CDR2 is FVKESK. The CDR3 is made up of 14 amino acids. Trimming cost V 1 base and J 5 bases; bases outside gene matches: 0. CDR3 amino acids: CASSQGLAGDEQYF. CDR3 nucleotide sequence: TGTGCCAGCAGCCAAGGACTAGCGGGAGACGAGCAGTACTTC.

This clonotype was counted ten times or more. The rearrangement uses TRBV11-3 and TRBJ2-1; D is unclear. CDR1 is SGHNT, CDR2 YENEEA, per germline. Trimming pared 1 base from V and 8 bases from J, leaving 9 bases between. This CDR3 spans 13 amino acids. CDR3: CASSLGSSHEQFF. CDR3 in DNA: TGTGCCAGCAGCTTAGGTAGTAGCCATGAGCAGTTCTTC.

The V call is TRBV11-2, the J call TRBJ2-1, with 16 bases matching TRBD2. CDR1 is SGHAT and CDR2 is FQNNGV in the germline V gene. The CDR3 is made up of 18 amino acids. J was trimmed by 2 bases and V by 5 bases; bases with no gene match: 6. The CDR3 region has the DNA TGTGCCAGCAGCGGGACTAGCGGGAGGGCCATGGCCTACAATGAGCAGTTCTTC. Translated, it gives CASSGTSGRAMAYNEQFF.

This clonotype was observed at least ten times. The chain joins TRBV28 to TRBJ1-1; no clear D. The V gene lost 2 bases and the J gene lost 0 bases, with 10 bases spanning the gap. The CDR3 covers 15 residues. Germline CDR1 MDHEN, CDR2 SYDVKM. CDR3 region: CASSLDGILNTEAFF. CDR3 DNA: TGTGCCAGCAGTTTAGACGGTATTTTGAACACTGAAGCTTTCTTT.

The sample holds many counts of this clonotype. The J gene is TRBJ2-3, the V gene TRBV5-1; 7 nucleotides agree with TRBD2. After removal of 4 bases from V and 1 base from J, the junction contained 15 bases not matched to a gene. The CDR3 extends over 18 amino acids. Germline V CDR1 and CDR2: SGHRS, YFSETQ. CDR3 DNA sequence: TGCGCCAGCAGCCTATTAATTGCCGCAGGGAGGGGCACAGATACGCAGTATTTT. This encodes CASSLLIAAGRGTDTQYF.

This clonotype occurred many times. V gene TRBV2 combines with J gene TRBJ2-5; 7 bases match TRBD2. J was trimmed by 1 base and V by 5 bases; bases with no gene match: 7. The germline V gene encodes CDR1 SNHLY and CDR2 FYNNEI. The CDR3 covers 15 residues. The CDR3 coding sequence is TGTGCCAGCAGTTTCGGAGCGGGGATCCAAGAGACCCAGTACTTC. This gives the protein CASSFGAGIQETQYF.

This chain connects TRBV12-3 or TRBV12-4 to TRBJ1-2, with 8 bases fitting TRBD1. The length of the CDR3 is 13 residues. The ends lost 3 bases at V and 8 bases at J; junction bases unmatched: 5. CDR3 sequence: CASSFLRQGGYTF. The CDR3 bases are TGTGCCAGCAGTTTTTTACGACAGGGGGGCTACACCTTC.

The CDR3 reads CASSPSLVGREQYF. The DNA of the CDR3 is TGTGCCAGCAGCCCCAGTCTAGTCGGTCGCGAGCAGTACTTC. The gene calls are TRBV9 and TRBJ2-7; D remains ambiguous. The CDR3 is 14 residues long. V gave up 4 bases and J gave up 6 bases, with 17 bases separating them. CDR1 is SGDLS, CDR2 YYNGEE, per germline.

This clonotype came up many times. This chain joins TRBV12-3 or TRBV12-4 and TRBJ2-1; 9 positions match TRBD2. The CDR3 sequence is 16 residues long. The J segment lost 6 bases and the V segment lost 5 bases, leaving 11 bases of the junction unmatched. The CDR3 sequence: CASSPAWGAGGNEQFF. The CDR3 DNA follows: TGTGCCAGCAGTCCGGCTTGGGGAGCGGGGGGCAATGAGCAGTTCTTC.

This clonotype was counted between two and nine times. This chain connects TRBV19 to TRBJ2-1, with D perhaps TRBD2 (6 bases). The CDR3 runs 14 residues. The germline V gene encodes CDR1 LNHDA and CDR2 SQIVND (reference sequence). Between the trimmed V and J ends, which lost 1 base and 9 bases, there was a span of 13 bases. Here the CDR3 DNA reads TGTGCCAGTAGTATAGCCCGGGCGGGAAGTGAGCAGTTCTTC. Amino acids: CASSIARAGSEQFF.

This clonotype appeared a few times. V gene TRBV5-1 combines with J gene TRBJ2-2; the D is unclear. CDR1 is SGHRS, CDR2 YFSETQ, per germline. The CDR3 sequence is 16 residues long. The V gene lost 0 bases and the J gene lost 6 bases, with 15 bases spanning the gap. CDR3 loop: CASSLAMVVGPGELFF. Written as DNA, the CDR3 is TGCGCCAGCAGCTTGGCCATGGTAGTAGGACCCGGGGAGCTGTTTTTT.

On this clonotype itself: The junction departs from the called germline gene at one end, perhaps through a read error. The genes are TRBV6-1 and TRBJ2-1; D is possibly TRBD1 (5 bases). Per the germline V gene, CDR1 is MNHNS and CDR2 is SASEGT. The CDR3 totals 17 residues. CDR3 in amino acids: CTSSESRADFSYNEQFF. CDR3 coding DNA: TGTACCAGCAGTGAATCCAGGGCCGATTTCTCCTACAATGAGCAGTTCTTC.

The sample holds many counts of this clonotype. CDR3: CASIGSGSWAYNEQFF. CDR3 coding DNA: TGTGCCAGCATAGGTAGCGGGAGTTGGGCCTACAATGAGCAGTTCTTC. The V gene is TRBV6-1, the J gene TRBJ2-1, with TRBD2 identical over 9 bases. Per the germline V gene, CDR1 is MNHNS and CDR2 is SASEGT. The V segment lost 7 bases and the J segment 2 bases; nucleotides outside the gene matches: 9. The CDR3 extends over 16 amino acids.

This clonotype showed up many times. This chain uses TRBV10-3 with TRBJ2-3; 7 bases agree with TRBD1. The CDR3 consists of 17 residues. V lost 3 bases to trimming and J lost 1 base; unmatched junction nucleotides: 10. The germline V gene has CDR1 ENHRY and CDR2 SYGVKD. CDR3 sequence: CAISDLGETGRTDTQYF. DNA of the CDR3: TGTGCCATCAGTGATCTGGGAGAGACAGGGCGCACAGATACGCAGTATTTT.

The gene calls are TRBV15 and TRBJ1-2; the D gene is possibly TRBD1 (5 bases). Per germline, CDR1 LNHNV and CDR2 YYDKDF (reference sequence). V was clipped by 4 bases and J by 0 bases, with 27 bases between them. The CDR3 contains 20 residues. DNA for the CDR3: TGTGCCACCAGCACCCCTCTGGGAGGGGATAATGGACCAGCTAACTATGGCTACACCTTC. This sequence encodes CATSTPLGGDNGPANYGYTF.

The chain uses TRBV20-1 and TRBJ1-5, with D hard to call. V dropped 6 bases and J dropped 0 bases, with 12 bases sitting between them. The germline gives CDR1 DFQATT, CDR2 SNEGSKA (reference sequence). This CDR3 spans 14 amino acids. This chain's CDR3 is CSAIRPDSNQPQHF. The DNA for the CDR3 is TGCAGTGCCATCCGGCCCGATAGCAATCAGCCCCAGCATTTT.

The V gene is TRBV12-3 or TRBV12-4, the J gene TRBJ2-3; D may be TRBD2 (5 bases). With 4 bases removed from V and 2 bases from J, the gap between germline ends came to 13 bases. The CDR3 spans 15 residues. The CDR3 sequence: CASSYSQRTTDTQYF. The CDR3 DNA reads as TGTGCCAGCAGTTACTCCCAGCGGACCACAGATACGCAGTATTTT.

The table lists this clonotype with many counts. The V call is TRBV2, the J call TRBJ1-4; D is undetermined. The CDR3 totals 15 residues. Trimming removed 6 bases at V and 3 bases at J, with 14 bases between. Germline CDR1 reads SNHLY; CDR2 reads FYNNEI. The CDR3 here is CASRAQLTPNEKLFF. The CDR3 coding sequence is TGTGCCAGCAGGGCTCAGTTAACCCCTAATGAAAAACTGTTTTTT.

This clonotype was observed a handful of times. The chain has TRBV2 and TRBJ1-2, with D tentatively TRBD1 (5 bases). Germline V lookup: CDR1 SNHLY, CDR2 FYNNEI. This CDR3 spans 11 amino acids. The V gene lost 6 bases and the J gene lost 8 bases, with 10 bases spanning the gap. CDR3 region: CASRSKGGYTF. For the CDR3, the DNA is TGTGCCAGCAGATCGAAGGGGGGCTACACCTTC.

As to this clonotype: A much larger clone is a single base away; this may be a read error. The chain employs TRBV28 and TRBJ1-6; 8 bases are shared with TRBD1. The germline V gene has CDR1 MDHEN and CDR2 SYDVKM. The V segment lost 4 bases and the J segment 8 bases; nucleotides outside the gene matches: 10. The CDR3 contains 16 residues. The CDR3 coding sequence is TGTGCCAGCAGTTCGCCTCAGGGGGCAGGGCATTCACCCCTCCACTTT. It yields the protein CASSSPQGAGHSPLHF.